This T cell receptor beta chain was observed in a study of identifying expanded T cells in peripheral blood. The V gene end was trimmed by 7 bases and the J gene end by 0 bases; junction bases not matched to a gene: 2. CDR1 and CDR2 from the germline V gene are LNHDA and SQIVND (reference sequence). CDR3 length equals 14 residues. Here immunoSEQ multiplex PCR was the method, and the copy in TCRdb shows in-frame clones only, minus some. The data hold about 89,000 clones, with around 89% observed a single time. Healthy donors had no documented immune events, such as infections, while sampled. Findings of the study overall: Differentially abundant clones: roughly 1.2 between replicates, around 16 at about two weeks, less than 20 at four. Variance in clone template counts between two-week samples significantly increased with total template count across all healthy donors.

On this clone: Its antigen remains unidentified.

The gene calls are TRBV19 and TRBJ2-2; TRBD1 matches 7 bases. The sequence derives from a person aged 18-70 years in good health. The sample consisted of blood. The CDR3 nucleotides are TGTGCCAGTACCGGGACAGCGAACACCGGGGAGCTGTTTTTT. This encodes CASTGTANTGELFF.